One and the same sample provided the 13 T cell receptor beta chains below, sequenced in a study of T cell responses to AZD1222 COVID-19 vaccine. Assay used: immunoSEQ multiplex PCR; TCRdb lists only in-frame clones, some missing. The sample records about 90,000 clones, over 75% being singletons. Sequences were derived from peripheral blood, sampled on day 0 of AZD1222 vaccination. The receptors stem from an adult in good health.

V gene TRBV4-1 combines with J gene TRBJ1-5; D not certain. V was cut by 0 bases and J by 0 bases, with 12 bases left in between. Germline CDR1 is MGHRA and CDR2 is YSYEKL. The CDR3 loop spans 17 amino acids. DNA for the CDR3: TGCGCCAGCAGCCAAGATTTCACAGATCTTAGCAATCAGCCCCAGCATTTT. It translates to CASSQDFTDLSNQPQHF.

J is TRBJ1-5 and V is TRBV11-3; D is possibly TRBD1 (5 bases). This CDR3 spans 14 amino acids. V lost 3 bases to trimming and J lost 6 bases, with 12 bases between them. Germline-derived CDR1 and CDR2 are SGHNT and YENEEA. CDR3 residues: CASSFSGYSQPQHF. The CDR3 coding sequence is TGTGCCAGCAGCTTTTCAGGGTACAGTCAGCCCCAGCATTTT.

The rearrangement uses TRBV27 and TRBJ1-2; a weak D match, TRBD1 (5 bases). The CDR3 runs 15 residues. Germline CDR1 and CDR2: MNHEY and SMNVEV (reference sequence). The V and J ends lost 9 bases and 0 bases respectively, with 17 bases between them. The CDR3 DNA reads TGTGCCAGAAAAAAAGGGGTCGTCCCTAACTATGGCTACACCTTC. Encoded protein: CARKKGVVPNYGYTF.

The gene calls are TRBV5-1 and TRBJ2-7; TRBD2 matches 8 bases. This CDR3 has 14 amino acids. J lost 2 bases, V lost 7 bases, and 8 bases had no gene match. Germline V gene sequence: CDR1 SGHRS, CDR2 YFSETQ. In nucleotides, the CDR3 is TGCGCCAGCCGACCCACTAGCGGACCCTACGAGCAGTACTTC. Its protein is CASRPTSGPYEQYF.

The chain joins TRBV7-6 to TRBJ1-2, with D possibly being TRBD1 (6 bases). CDR1 and CDR2 (germline): SGHVS, FNYEAQ. CDR3 length: 15 residues. Trimming took off 2 bases at V and 0 bases at J, with 10 bases between the two ends. The CDR3 is CASSLFGDTNYGYTF. The DNA for the CDR3 is TGTGCCAGCAGCTTATTTGGGGACACTAACTATGGCTACACCTTC.

The genes are TRBV30 and TRBJ1-5; TRBD1 might be the D (5 bases). Trimming pared 2 bases from V and 7 bases from J, leaving 12 bases between. Germline V lookup: CDR1 GTSNPN, CDR2 SVGIG (reference sequence). This CDR3 region has 13 residues. CDR3 amino acids: CAWSLGGEQPQHF. CDR3 DNA sequence: TGTGCCTGGAGTCTGGGGGGAGAACAGCCCCAGCATTTT.

The chain recombines TRBV29-1 with TRBJ1-1, with D perhaps TRBD1 (5 bases). Germline values: CDR1 SQVTM, CDR2 ANQGSEA. CDR3 size: 14 residues. Between the trimmed V and J ends, which lost 7 bases and 0 bases, there was a span of 15 bases. The CDR3 DNA is TGCAGCGCCCTAGCGGGGGTCATGAACACTGAAGCTTTCTTT. This sequence encodes CSALAGVMNTEAFF. The full variable domain, rest sourced from reference TRBV29-1 and TRBJ1-1, is SAVISQKPSRDICQRGTSLTIQCQVDSQVTMMFWYRQQPGQSLTLIATANQGSEATYESGFVIDKFPISRPNLTFSTLTVSNMSPEDSSIYLCSALAGVMNTEAFFGQGTRLTVV.

This chain links TRBV15 with TRBJ1-1, with no clear D. The germline V gene has CDR1 LNHNV and CDR2 YYDKDF (reference sequence). Between the trimmed V and J ends, which lost 0 bases and 6 bases, there was a span of 2 bases. CDR3 length: 11 amino acids. Written as DNA, the CDR3 is TGTGCCACCAGCAGAGATGCTGAAGCTTTCTTT. It translates to CATSRDAEAFF.

The V and J genes are TRBV21-1 and TRBJ1-2; TRBD1, as called in the table, went unchecked against the DNA. TRBV21-1 is a listed pseudogene. CDR3 size: 18 residues. This CDR3 is CASSSTPGQGGLGYGYTF. CDR3 nucleotides: TGTGCCAGCAGCTCCACCCCGGGACAAGGAGGCTTAGGCTATGGCTACACCTTC.

The chain recombines TRBV21-1 with TRBJ2-3; the table's TRBD1 call for D was not verified on the DNA. TRBV21-1 is a documented pseudogene. The CDR3 length is 16 residues. The CDR3 protein is CASSKFSTVGPHTQYF. The CDR3 DNA sequence: TGTGCCAGCAGCAAATTTTCGACAGTGGGCCCACATACGCAGTATTTT.

The V gene is TRBV27, the J gene TRBJ2-7; a weak D match, TRBD1 (6 bases). V lost 5 bases and J 3 bases, leaving 14 bases between the germline ends. Per germline, CDR1 MNHEY and CDR2 SMNVEV (reference sequence). The CDR3 extends over 14 amino acids. CDR3 coding DNA: TGTGCCAGCAGTCGGTGGGGGCGTAGCTACGAGCAGTACTTC. This sequence encodes CASSRWGRSYEQYF.

This clone came up once. This sequence joins TRBV11-3 and TRBJ2-1; no clear D. The CDR3 runs 13 residues. Germline CDR1 reads SGHNT; CDR2 reads YENEEA. Trimming removed 5 bases from V and 9 bases from J, with 14 bases in between. The CDR3 DNA is TGTGCCAGCAGCGCCGCGGCCGGCTTTGAGCAGTTCTTC. The encoded protein is CASSAAAGFEQFF.

J is TRBJ2-1 and V is TRBV5-4; D may correspond to TRBD1 or TRBD2 (6 bases each). CDR3 size: 14 residues. Germline assignment: CDR1 SGHNT and CDR2 YYREEE (reference sequence). Trimming stripped 4 bases from V and 7 bases from J, with 15 bases between. CDR3 nucleotide sequence: TGTGCCAGCAGCCCGAAAGGGGGGATTAATGAGCAGTTCTTC. Translation gives CASSPKGGINEQFF.